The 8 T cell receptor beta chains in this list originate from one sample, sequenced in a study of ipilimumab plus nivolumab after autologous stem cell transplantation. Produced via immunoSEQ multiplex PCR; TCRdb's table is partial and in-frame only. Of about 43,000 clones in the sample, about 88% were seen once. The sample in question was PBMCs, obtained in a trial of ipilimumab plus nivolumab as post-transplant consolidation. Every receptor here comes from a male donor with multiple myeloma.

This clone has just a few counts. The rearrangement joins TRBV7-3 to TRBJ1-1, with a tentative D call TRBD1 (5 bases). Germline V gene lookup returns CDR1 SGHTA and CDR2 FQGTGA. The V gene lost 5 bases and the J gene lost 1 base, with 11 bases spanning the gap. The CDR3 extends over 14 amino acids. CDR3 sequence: CASSPAGGNTEAFF. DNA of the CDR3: TGTGCCAGCAGCCCTGCCGGGGGGAACACTGAAGCTTTCTTT.

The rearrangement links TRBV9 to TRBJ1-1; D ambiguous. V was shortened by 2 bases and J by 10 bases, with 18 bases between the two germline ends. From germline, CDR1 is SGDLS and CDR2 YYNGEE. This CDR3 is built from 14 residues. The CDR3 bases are TGTGCCAGCAGCGTCTTGACGGCTGAAGTGGGAGCTTTCTTT. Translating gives CASSVLTAEVGAFF.

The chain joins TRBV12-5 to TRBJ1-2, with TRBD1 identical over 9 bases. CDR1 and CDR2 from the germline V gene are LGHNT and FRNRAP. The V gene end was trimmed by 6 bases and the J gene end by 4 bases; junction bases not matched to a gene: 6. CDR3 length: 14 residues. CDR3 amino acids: CASGPGQGPYGYTF. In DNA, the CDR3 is TGTGCTAGTGGCCCCGGACAGGGGCCCTATGGCTACACCTTC.

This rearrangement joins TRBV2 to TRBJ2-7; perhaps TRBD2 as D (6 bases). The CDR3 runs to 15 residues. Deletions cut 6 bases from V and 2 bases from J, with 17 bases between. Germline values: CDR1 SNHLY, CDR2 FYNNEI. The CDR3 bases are TGTGCCAGCAGGGAATTCAACCGGGGGACCTACGAGCAGTACTTC. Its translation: CASREFNRGTYEQYF.

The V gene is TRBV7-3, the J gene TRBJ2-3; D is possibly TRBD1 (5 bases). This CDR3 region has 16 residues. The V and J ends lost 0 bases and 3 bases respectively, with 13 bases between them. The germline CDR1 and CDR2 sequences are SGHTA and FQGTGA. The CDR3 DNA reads TGTGCCAGCAGCTTAACTCAGGGAAGGGGAACAGATACGCAGTATTTT. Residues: CASSLTQGRGTDTQYF.

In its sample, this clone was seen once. CDR3 amino acids: CASSSGATGVYGYTF. In nucleotides, the CDR3 is TGTGCCAGCAGCTCCGGCGCGACAGGCGTCTATGGCTACACCTTC. This chain links TRBV7-2 with TRBJ1-2, with D possibly TRBD1 on 6 matching bases. The CDR3 has 15 residues. Trimming left V 4 bases short and J 4 bases short, with 16 bases between. Germline V gene lookup returns CDR1 SGHTA and CDR2 FQGNSA. Full variable domain (missing parts from reference TRBV7-2 and TRBJ1-2): GAGVSQSPSNKVTEKGKDVELRCDPISGHTALYWYRQSLGQGLEFLIYFQGNSAPDKSGLPSDRFSAERTGGSVSTLTIQRTQQEDSAVYLCASSSGATGVYGYTFGSGTRLTVV.

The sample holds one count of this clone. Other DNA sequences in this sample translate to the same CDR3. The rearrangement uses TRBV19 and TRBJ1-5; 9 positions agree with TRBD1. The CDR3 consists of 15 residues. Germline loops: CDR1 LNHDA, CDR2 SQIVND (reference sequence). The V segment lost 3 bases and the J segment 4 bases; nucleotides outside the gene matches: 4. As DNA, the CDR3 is TGTGCCAGTAGTATTAGAGGGACAGGGAATCAGCCCCAGCATTTT. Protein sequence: CASSIRGTGNQPQHF.

CDR3 region: CASSLDRMGNQPQHF. CDR3 DNA: TGTGCCAGCAGCCTGGACAGGATGGGGAATCAGCCCCAGCATTTT. V gene TRBV6-5 combines with J gene TRBJ1-5, with 7 positions matching TRBD1. The CDR3 is 15 amino acids. Per the germline V gene, CDR1 is MNHEY and CDR2 is SVGAGI. Losses at the gene ends were 6 bases for V and 4 bases for J; bases not matched to a gene: 9.